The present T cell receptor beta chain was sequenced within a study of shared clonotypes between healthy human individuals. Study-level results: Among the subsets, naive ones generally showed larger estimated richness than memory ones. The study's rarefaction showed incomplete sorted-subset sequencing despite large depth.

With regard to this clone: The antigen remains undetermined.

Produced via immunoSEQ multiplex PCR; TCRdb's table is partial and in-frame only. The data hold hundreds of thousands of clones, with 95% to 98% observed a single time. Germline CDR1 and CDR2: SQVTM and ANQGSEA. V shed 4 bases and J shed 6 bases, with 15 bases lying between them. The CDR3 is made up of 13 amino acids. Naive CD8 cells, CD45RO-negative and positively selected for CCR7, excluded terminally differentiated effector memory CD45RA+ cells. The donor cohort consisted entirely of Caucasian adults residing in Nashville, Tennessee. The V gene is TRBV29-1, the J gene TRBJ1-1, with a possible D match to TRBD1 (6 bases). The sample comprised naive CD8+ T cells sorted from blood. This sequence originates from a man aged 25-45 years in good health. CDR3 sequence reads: CSVGGQNSPEAFF. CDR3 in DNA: TGCAGCGTTGGAGGACAGAACTCCCCTGAAGCTTTCTTT.